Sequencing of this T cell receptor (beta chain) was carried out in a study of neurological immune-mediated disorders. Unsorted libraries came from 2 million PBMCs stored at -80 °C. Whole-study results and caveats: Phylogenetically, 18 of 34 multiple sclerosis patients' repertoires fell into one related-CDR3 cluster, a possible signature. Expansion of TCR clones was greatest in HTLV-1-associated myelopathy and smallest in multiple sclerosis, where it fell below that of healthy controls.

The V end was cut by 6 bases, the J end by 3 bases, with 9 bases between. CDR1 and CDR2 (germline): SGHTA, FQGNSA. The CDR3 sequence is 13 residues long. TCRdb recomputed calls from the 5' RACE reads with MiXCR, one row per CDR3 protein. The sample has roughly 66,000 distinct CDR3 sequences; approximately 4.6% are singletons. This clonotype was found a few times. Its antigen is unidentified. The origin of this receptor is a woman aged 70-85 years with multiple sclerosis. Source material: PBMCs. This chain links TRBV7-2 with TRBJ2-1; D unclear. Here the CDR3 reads CASSPYHYNEQFF. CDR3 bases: TGTGCCAGCAGTCCTTACCACTACAATGAGCAGTTCTTC.